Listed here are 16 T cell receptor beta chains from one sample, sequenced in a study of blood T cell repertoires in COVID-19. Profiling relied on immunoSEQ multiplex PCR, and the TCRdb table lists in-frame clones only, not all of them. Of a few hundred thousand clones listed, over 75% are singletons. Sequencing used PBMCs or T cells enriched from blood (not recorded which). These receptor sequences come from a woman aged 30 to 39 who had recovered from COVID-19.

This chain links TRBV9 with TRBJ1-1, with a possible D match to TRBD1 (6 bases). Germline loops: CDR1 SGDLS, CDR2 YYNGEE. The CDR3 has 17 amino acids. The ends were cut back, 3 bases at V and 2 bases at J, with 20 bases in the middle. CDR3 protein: CASSAGMKAQGNTEAFF. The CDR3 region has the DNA TGTGCCAGCAGCGCCGGGATGAAGGCACAGGGAAACACTGAAGCTTTCTTT.

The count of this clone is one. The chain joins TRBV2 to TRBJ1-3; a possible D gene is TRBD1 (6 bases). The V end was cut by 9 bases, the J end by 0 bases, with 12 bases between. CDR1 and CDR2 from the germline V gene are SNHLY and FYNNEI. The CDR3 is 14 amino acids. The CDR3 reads CASQGKFSGNTIYF. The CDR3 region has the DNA TGTGCCAGTCAGGGGAAGTTCTCTGGAAACACCATATATTTT.

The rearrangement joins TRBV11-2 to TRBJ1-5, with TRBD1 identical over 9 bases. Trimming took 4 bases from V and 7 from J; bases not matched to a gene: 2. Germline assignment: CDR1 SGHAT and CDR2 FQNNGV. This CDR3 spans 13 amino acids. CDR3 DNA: TGTGCCAGCAGCTCGGACAGGGGCCAGCCCCAGCATTTT. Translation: CASSSDRGQPQHF.

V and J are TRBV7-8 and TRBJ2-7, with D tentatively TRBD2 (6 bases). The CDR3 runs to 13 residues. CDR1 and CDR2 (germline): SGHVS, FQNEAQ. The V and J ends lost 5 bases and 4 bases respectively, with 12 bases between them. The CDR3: CASSTTRSYEQYF. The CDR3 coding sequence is TGTGCCAGCAGCACGACTAGAAGTTACGAGCAGTACTTC.

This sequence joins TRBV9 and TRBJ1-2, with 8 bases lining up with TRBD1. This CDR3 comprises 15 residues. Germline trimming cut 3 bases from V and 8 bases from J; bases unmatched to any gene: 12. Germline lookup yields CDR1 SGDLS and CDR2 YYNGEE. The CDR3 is CASSDYRGAVNGYTF. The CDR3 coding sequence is TGTGCCAGCAGCGATTACAGGGGGGCCGTTAACGGCTACACCTTC.

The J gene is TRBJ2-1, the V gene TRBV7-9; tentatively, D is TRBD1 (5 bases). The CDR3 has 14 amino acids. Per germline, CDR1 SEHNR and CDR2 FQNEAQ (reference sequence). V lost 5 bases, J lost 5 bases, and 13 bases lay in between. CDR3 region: CASSQRVDNNEQFF. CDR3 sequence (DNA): TGTGCCAGCAGCCAGCGAGTGGACAACAATGAGCAGTTCTTC.

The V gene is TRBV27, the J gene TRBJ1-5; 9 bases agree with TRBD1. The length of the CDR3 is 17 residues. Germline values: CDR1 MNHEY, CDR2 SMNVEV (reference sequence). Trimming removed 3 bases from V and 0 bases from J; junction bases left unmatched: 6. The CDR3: CASSFPGTGNSNQPQHF. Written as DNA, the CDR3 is TGTGCCAGCAGTTTCCCCGGGACAGGGAATAGCAATCAGCCCCAGCATTTT.

The CDR3 coding sequence is TGTGCCAGTAGTCCGACAGGGGTCAATGAGCAGTTCTTC. Its translation: CASSPTGVNEQFF. The chain joins TRBV19 to TRBJ2-1; 8 bases are shared with TRBD1. Germline CDR1 LNHDA, CDR2 SQIVND (reference sequence). V was pared by 5 bases and J by 6 bases, with 3 bases of the junction left unmatched. The CDR3 has 13 amino acids.

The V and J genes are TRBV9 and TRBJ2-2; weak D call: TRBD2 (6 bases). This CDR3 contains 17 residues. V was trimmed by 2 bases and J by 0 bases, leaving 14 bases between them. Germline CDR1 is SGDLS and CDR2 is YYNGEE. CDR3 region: CASSVHGEVTNTGELFF. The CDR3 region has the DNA TGTGCCAGCAGCGTCCATGGGGAGGTCACGAACACCGGGGAGCTGTTTTTT.

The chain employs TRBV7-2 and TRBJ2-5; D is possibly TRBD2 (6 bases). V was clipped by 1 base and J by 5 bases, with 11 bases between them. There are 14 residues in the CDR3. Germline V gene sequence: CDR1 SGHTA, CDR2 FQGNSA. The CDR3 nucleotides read TGTGCCAGCAGCTTAGGTTTGCGGGGCGAGACCCAGTACTTC. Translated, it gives CASSLGLRGETQYF.

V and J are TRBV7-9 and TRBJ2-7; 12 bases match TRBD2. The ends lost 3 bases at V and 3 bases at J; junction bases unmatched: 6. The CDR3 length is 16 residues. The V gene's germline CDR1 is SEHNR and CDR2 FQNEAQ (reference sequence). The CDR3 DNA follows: TGTGCCAGCAGCTTGACTAGCGGGGGCTTAGTCTACGAGCAGTACTTC. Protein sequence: CASSLTSGGLVYEQYF.

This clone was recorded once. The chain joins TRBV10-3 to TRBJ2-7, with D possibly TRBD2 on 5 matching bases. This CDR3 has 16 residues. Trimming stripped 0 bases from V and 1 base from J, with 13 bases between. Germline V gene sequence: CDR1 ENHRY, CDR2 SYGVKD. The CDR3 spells CAISESEVGGSYEQYF. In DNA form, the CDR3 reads TGTGCCATCAGTGAGTCCGAGGTTGGAGGTTCCTACGAGCAGTACTTC.

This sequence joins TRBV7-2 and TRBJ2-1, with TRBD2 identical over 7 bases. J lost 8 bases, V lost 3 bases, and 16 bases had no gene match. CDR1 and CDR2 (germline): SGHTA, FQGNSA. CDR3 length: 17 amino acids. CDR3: CASSFGGGGGLVHEQFF. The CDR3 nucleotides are TGTGCCAGCAGCTTTGGAGGTGGGGGTGGACTAGTCCATGAGCAGTTCTTC.

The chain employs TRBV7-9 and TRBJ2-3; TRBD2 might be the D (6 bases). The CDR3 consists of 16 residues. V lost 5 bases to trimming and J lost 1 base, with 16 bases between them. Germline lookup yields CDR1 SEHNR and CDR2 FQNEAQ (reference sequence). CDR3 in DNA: TGTGCCAGCAGCACCCTCGGGGGAGCTGGCACAGATACGCAGTATTTT. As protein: CASSTLGGAGTDTQYF.

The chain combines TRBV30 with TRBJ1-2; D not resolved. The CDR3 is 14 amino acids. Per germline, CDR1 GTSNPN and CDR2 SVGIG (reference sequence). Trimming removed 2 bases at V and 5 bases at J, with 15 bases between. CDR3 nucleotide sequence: TGTGCCTGGAGTAGATCAGGCAACCAATATGGCTACACCTTC. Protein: CAWSRSGNQYGYTF.

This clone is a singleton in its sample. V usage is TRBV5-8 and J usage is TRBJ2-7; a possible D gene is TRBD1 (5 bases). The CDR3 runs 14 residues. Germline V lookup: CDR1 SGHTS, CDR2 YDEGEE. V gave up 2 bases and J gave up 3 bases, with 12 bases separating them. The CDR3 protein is CASSFRQPGYEQYF. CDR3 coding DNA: TGTGCCAGCAGCTTTAGACAGCCGGGCTACGAGCAGTACTTC. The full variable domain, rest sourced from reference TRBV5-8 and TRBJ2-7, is EAGVTQSPTHLIKTRGQQATLRCSPISGHTSVYWYQQALGLGLQFLLWYDEGEERNRGNFPPRFSGRQFPNYSSELNVNALELEDSALYLCASSFRQPGYEQYFGPGTRLTVT.